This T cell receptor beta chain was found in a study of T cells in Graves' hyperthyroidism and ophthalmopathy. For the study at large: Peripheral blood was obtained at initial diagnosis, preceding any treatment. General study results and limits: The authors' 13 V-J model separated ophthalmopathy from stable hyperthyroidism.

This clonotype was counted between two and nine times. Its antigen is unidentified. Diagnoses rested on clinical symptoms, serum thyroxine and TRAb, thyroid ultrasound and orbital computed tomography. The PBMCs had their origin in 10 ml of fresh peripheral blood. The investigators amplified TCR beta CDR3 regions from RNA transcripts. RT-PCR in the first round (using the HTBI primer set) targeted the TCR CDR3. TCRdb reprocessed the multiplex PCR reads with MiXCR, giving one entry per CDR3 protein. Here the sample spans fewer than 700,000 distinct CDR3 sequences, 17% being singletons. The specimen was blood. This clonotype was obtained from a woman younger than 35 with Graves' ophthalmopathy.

The CDR3 sequence: CASSLGTSGGGSSYNEQFF. As DNA, the CDR3 is TGTGCCAGCAGCCTCGGGACTAGCGGGGGGGGGAGCTCCTACAATGAGCAGTTCTTC. V is TRBV13 and J is TRBJ2-1; TRBD2 matches 16 bases. Germline values: CDR1 PRHDT, CDR2 FYEKMQ (reference sequence). The CDR3 contains 19 residues. The V segment lost 5 bases and the J segment 0 bases; nucleotides outside the gene matches: 7.